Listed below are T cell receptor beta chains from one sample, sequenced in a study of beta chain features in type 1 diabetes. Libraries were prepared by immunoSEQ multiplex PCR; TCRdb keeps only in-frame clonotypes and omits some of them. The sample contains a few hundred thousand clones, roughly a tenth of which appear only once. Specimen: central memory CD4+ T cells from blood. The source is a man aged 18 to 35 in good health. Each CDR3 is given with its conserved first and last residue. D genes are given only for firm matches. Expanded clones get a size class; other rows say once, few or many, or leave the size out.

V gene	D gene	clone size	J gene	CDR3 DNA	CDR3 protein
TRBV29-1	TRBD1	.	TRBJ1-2	TGCAGCGCCCTACGGACAGGAGATGGCTACACCTTC	CSALRTGDGYTF
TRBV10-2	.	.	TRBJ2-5	TGCGCCAGCAGTGCACAAGGGACCCAGTACTTC	CASSAQGTQYF
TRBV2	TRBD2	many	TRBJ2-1	TGTGCCAGCAGTGAATGGGGTAGCGGGAGGGCGAATGAGCAGTTCTTC	CASSEWGSGRANEQFF
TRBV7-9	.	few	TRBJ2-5	TGTGCCAGCAGCTTAGCGGGAGGCGAAGAGACCCAGTACTTC	CASSLAGGEETQYF
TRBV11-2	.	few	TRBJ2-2	TGTGCCAGCAGCTTAGATTCGAGGATCACCGGGGAGCTGTTTTTT	CASSLDSRITGELFF
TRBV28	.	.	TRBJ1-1	TGTGCCAGCAGCCCACCCCCGGGTTGGCAGGACACTGAAGCTTTCTTT	CASSPPPGWQDTEAFF
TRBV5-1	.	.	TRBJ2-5	TGCGCCAGCAGCTTGTATCAGGAAGAGACCCAGTACTTC	CASSLYQEETQYF
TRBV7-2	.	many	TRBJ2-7	TGTGCCAGCAGCGCGGGACGGTCTCTCTACGAGCAGTACTTC	CASSAGRSLYEQYF
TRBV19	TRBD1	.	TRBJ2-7	TGTGCCAGTAGTCCCCCCGGGACAGGGATTTACGAGCAGTACTTC	CASSPPGTGIYEQYF
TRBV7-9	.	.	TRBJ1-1	TGTGCCAGCAGTCCTAGACAAGCGAACACTGAAGCTTTCTTT	CASSPRQANTEAFF
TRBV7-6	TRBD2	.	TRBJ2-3	TGTGCCAGCAGCCCGACTAGCGGGATAATCACAGATACGCAGTATTTT	CASSPTSGIITDTQYF
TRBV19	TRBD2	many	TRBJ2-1	TGTGCCAGTACCCCGACTAGCGGGTACAATGAGCAGTTCTTC	CASTPTSGYNEQFF
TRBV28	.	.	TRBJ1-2	TGTGCCAGCAGTTTCCTGGGGGTCCTTGGCTACACCTTC	CASSFLGVLGYTF
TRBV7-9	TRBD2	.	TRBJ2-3	TGTGCCAGCAGCCTAGGGACTAGCGGGCCCCCTAGCACAGATACGCAGTATTTT	CASSLGTSGPPSTDTQYF
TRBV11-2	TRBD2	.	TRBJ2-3	TGTGCCAGCAGCTACCCCTGGTCTAGCGGGGACGATGATACGCAGTATTTT	CASSYPWSSGDDDTQYF
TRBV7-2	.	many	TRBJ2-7	TGTGCCAGCAGCTTAGTCGCGGGCCGGTATGACGAGCAGTACTTC	CASSLVAGRYDEQYF
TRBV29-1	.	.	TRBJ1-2	TGCAGCGTGGAGAGACAGAGATATGGCTACACCTTC	CSVERQRYGYTF
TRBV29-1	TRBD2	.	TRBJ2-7	TGCTCTCCGGGGGGAAGCGAGCAGTACTTC	CSPGGSEQYF
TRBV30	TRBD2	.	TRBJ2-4	TGTGCCTGGAGTGTGGGACTAGCGGGGGTTAAGTCTAACATTCAGTACTTC	CAWSVGLAGVKSNIQYF
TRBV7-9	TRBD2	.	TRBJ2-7	TGTGCCAGCAGCTCTAGCGGGTACAACTCCTACGAGCAGTACTTC	CASSSSGYNSYEQYF
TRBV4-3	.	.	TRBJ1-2	TGCGCCAGCAGCCAACTCCACTCTACACGGTATGGCTACACCTTC	CASSQLHSTRYGYTF
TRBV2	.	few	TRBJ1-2	TGTGCCAGCAGTCGGGGAGGACCCGGGGTTAACTATGGCTACACCTTC	CASSRGGPGVNYGYTF
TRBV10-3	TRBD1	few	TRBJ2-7	TGTGCCATCAGTGACACAGGGGGTCTCTACGAGCAGTACTTC	CAISDTGGLYEQYF
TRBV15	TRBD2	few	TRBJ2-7	TGTGCCACCAGCAGAGAGTCTAGCGGCTCCTACGAGCAGTACTTC	CATSRESSGSYEQYF
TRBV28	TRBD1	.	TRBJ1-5	TGTGCCAGCAAACCCGGGACAGGGATGCGCAATCAGCCCCAGCATTTT	CASKPGTGMRNQPQHF
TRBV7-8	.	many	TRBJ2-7	TGTGCCAGCAGCTTAAGGGACGCAGGATACGAGCAGTACTTC	CASSLRDAGYEQYF
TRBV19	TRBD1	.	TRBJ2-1	TGTGCCAGTAGTATATCTGCTTACAGGGGTCCCTACAATGAGCAGTTCTTC	CASSISAYRGPYNEQFF
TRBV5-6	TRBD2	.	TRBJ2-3	TGTGCCAGCAGCTTGGGACTAGCGGGAACCACAGATACGCAGTATTTT	CASSLGLAGTTDTQYF
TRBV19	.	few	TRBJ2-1	TGTGCCAGTAGTATAGTGCCTTACAATGAGCAGTTCTTC	CASSIVPYNEQFF
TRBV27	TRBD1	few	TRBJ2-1	TGTGCCAGCAGTAACAGGGGCGCTTATGCCGGTGAGCAGTTCTTC	CASSNRGAYAGEQFF
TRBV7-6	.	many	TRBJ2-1	TGTGCCAGCTCGATACTATACAATGAGCAGTTCTTC	CASSILYNEQFF
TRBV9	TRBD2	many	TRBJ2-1	TGTGCCAGCAGCGTAGCTGTAACTAGCGGGAGAGTGGATGAGCAGTTCTTC	CASSVAVTSGRVDEQFF
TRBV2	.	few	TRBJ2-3	TGTGCCAGCGAAGAAAGGTTCACAGATACGCAGTATTTT	CASEERFTDTQYF
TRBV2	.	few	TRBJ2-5	TGTGCCAGCAGTGAAGCGATGCAAGAGACCCAGTACTTC	CASSEAMQETQYF
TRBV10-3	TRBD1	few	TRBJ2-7	TGTGCCATCAGTCCGGACAGGGCCTACGAGCAGTACTTC	CAISPDRAYEQYF
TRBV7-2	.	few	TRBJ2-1	TGTGCCAGCAGCTTAGTATCTGGGCCAGGCCACAATGAGCAGTTCTTC	CASSLVSGPGHNEQFF
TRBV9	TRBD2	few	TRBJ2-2	TGTGCCAGCAGCTCCCGCGCTAGCGGGAGTATCTACACCGGGGAGCTGTTTTTT	CASSSRASGSIYTGELFF
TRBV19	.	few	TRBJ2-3	TGTGCCAGTAGTCAAAAGGGACCGGGCGGCTGGGCGGACTTCCAGAATACGCAGTATTTT	CASSQKGPGGWADFQNTQYF
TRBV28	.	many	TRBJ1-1	TGTGCCACCGGGGGGACCATGAACACTGAAGCTTTCTTT	CATGGTMNTEAFF
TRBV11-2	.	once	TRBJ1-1	TGTGCCAGCAGCTTAGATCCCAGGGGCACTGAAGCTTTCTTT	CASSLDPRGTEAFF
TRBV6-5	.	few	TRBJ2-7	TGTGCCAGCAGTTCCGTGACAGGAGCCTACGAGCAGTACTTC	CASSSVTGAYEQYF
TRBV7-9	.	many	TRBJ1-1	TGTGCCAGCAGCTTTGTGAGGGGCACTGAAGCTTTCTTT	CASSFVRGTEAFF
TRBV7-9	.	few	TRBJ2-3	TGTGCCAGCAGCTTGGTGCAGGGCACAGATACGCAGTATTTT	CASSLVQGTDTQYF
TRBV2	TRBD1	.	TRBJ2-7	TGTGCCAGCAGCCGACAGGGGCAAAGCGACGAGCAGTACTTC	CASSRQGQSDEQYF
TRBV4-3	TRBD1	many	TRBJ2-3	TGCGCCAGCAGCCAAGATAGCCCGGGACAGTTACTCACAGATACGCAGTATTTT	CASSQDSPGQLLTDTQYF
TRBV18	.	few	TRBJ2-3	TGTGCCAGCTCACCACAGACAGTACCAGATACGCAGTATTTT	CASSPQTVPDTQYF
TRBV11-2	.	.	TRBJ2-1	TGTGCCAGCAGCTTAGCGGGAGCCAACAACAATGAGCAGTTCTTC	CASSLAGANNNEQFF
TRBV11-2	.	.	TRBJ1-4	TGTGCCAGCAGCCCGTGGGGTTCAGGCGTCAATGAAAAACTGTTTTTT	CASSPWGSGVNEKLFF
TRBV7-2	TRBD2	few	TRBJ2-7	TGTGCCAGCAGCCCCTACGCGGGAGGGGGCTCCTACGAGCAGTACTTC	CASSPYAGGGSYEQYF
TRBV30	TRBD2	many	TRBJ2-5	TGTGCCTGGAGCCCGGGACTAGCGGGAGTAGAGACCCAGTACTTC	CAWSPGLAGVETQYF
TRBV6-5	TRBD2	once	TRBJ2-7	TGTGCCAGCAGCCCGCCGGGGGGCTCCTACGAGCAGTACTTC	CASSPPGGSYEQYF
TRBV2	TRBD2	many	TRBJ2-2	TGTGCCAGCAGGGCGGGGGCGAACACCGGGGAGCTGTTTTTT	CASRAGANTGELFF
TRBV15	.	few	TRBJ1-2	TGTGCCACCAGCAGAGAACGGCAGGCGAGCACCTTC	CATSRERQASTF
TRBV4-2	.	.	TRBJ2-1	TGTGCCAGCAGCCGGGAGGTTTCGGATGAGCAGTTCTTC	CASSREVSDEQFF
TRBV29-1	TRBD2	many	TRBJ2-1	TGCAGCGTTGAAGATTTGCTAGCGGGAGAGCAGTTCTTC	CSVEDLLAGEQFF